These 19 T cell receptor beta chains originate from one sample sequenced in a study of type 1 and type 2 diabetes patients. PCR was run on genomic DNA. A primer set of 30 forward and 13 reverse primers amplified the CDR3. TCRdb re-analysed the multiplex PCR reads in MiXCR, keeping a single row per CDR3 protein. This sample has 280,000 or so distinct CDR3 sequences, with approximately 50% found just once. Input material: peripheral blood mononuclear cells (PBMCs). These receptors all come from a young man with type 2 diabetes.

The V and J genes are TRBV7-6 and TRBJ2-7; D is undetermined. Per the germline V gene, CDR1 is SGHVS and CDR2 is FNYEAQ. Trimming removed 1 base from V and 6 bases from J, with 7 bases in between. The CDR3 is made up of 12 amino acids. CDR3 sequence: CASSLVQSEQYF. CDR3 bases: TGTGCCAGCAGCTTAGTACAGTCCGAGCAGTACTTC.

For the CDR3, the DNA is TGCAGTGCTAGGTCGGTAAGATCAGGGAACACTGAAGCTTTCTTT. Encoded protein: CSARSVRSGNTEAFF. The chain recombines TRBV20-1 with TRBJ1-1; D uncertain. V was pared by 3 bases and J by 1 base, with 15 bases between. The CDR3 totals 15 residues. Germline values: CDR1 DFQATT, CDR2 SNEGSKA (reference sequence).

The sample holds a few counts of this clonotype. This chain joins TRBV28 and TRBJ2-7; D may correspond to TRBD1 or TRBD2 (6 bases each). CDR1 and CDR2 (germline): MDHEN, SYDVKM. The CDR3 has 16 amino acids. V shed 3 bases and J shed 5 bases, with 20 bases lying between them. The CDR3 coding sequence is TGTGCCAGCAGTTTCCGACGGGGGCGTAGTTACGACGAGCAGTACTTC. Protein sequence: CASSFRRGRSYDEQYF.

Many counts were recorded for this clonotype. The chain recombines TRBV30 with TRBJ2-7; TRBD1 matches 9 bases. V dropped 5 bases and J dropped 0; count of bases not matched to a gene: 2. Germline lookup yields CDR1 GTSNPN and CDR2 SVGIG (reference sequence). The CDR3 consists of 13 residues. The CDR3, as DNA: TGTGCCTGGCAGGGACAGGGCTCCTACGAGCAGTACTTC. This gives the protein CAWQGQGSYEQYF. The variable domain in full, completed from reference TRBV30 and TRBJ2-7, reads SQTIHQWPATLVQPVGSPLSLECTVEGTSNPNLYWYRQAAGRGLQLLFYSVGIGQISSEVPQNLSASRPQDRQFILSSKKLLLSDSGFYLCAWQGQGSYEQYFGPGTRLTVT.

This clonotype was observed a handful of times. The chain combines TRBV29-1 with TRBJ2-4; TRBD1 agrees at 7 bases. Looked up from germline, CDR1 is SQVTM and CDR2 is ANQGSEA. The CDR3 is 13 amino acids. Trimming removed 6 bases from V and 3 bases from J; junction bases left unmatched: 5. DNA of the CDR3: TGCAGCGTCCGGGACAGTGACAAAAACATTCAGTACTTC. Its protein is CSVRDSDKNIQYF.

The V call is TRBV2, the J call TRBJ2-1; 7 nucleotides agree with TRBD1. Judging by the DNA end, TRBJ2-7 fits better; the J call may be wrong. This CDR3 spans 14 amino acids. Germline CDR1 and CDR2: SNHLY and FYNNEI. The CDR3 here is CASRETGRNNEQYF. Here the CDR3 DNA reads TGTGCCAGCAGAGAGACAGGGCGGAATAATGAGCAGTACTTC.

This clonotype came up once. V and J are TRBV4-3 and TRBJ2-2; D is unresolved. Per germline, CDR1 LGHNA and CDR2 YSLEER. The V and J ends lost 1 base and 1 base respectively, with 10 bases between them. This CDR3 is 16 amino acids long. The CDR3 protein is CASSQVVFGNTGELFF. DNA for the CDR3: TGCGCCAGCAGCCAAGTAGTTTTCGGGAACACCGGGGAGCTGTTTTTT.

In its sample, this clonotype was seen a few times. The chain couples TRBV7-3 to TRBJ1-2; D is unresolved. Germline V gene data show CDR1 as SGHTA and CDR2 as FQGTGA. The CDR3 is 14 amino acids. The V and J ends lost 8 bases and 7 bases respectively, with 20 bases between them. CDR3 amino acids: CASLNGERTFGYTF. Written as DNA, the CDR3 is TGTGCCAGCCTCAACGGGGAGAGGACGTTTGGCTACACCTTC.

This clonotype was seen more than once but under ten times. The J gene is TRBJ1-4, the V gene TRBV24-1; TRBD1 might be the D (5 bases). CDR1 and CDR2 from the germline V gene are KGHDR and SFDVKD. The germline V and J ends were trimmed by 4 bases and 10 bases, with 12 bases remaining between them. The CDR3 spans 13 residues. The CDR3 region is CATSDIREGKLFF. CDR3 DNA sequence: TGTGCCACCAGTGACATCAGGGAGGGAAAACTGTTTTTT.

CDR3 in DNA: TGTGCCAGCAGCTCAATAGGGGGGGGCTCCTACGAGCAGTACTTC. Protein product: CASSSIGGGSYEQYF. This chain connects TRBV7-9 to TRBJ2-7, with a possible D match to TRBD2 (7 bases). Trimming shortened V by 4 bases and J by 0 bases, and 13 bases separated the two germline ends. CDR3 length equals 15 residues. Germline-derived CDR1 and CDR2 are SEHNR and FQNEAQ (reference sequence).

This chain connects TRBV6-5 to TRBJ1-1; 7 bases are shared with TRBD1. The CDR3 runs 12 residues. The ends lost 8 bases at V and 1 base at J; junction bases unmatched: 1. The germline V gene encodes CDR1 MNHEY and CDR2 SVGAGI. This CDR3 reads CASQGGNTEAFF. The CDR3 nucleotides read TGTGCCAGCCAGGGGGGGAACACTGAAGCTTTCTTT.

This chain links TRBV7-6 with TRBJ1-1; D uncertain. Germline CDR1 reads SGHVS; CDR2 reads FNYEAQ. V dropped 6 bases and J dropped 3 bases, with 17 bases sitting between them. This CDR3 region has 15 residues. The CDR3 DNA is TGTGCCAGCAGGGCCCCAGGTAGTTGGTACACTGAAGCTTTCTTT. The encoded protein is CASRAPGSWYTEAFF.

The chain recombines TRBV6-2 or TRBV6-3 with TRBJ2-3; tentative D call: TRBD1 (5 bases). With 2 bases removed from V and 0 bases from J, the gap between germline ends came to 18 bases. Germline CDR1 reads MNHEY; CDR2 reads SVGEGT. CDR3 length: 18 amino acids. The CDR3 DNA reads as TGTGCCAGCAGTTACATGGCTGGACACCGAACAAGCACAGATACGCAGTATTTT. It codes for CASSYMAGHRTSTDTQYF.

The CDR3 DNA follows: TGTGCCAGTGCGGCAATAGCCGGCAATCAGCCCCAGCATTTT. Translated: CASAAIAGNQPQHF. The chain carries TRBV19 and TRBJ1-5; the D is unclear. The germline CDR1 and CDR2 sequences are LNHDA and SQIVND (reference sequence). V was shortened by 8 bases and J by 2 bases, with 13 bases between the two germline ends. There are 14 residues in the CDR3.

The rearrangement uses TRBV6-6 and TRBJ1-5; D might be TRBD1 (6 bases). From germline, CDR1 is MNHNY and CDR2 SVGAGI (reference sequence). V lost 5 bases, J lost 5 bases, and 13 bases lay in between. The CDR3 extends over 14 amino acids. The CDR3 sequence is CASSGWDTDQPQHF. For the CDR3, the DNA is TGTGCCAGCAGTGGGTGGGACACAGATCAGCCCCAGCATTTT.

The CDR3 coding sequence is TGCAGTGCTGCGAGACAGGGGAACCAGCCCCAGCATTTT. It codes for CSAARQGNQPQHF. The chain recombines TRBV20-1 with TRBJ1-5; 8 bases fit TRBD1. Germline CDR1 DFQATT, CDR2 SNEGSKA (reference sequence). V was clipped by 5 bases and J by 7 bases; unmatched bases: 7. CDR3 length equals 13 residues.

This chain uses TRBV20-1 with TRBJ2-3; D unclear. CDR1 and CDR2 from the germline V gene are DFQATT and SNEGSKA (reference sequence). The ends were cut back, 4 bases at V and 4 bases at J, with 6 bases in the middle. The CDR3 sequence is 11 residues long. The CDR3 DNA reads TGCAGTGCTACCGTCCCAGATACGCAGTATTTT. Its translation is CSATVPDTQYF.

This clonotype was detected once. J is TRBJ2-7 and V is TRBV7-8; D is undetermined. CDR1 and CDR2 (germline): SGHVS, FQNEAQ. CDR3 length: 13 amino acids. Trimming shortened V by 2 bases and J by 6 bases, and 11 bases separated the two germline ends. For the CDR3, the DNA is TGTGCCAGCAGCTTAACACAGTGGGGCGAGCAGTACTTC. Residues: CASSLTQWGEQYF.

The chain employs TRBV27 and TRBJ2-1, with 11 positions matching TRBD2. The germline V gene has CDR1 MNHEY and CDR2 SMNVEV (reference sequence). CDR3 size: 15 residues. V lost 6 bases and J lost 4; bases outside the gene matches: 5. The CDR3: CASSPLAGEYNEQFF. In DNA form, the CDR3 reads TGTGCCAGCAGCCCACTAGCGGGGGAATACAATGAGCAGTTCTTC.